The subject of this entry is one TCR beta chain. What it recognizes is unknown. There are 15 residues in the CDR3. Trimming removed 2 bases from V and 5 bases from J, with 17 bases in between. Germline V CDR1 and CDR2: GTSNPN, SVGIG (reference sequence). Measured with immunoSEQ multiplex PCR; TCRdb has only the in-frame clones, and not every one. The profile shows about 26,000 clones, over 80% of them singletons. This specimen belongs to a study of OX40 agonist ivuxolimab in advanced cancers. Study-level background: Subjects had a mean age of about 61 years, with a range of about 23 to 79; approximately 83% were male. Partial responses were achieved by three patients, one with hepatocellular carcinoma and two with cutaneous melanoma. General study points: Patients who responded partially at 0.1-3.0 mg/kg showed clonal expansion ranking among the lowest. A proportion of nonresponders additionally exhibited low normalized T-cell clonal expansion.

The chain combines TRBV30 with TRBJ2-3; no reliable D call. Sample: CD4+ or CD8+ T cells sorted from blood, taken in a trial of the OX40 agonist ivuxolimab. The TCR was taken from an adult with an advanced solid tumor such as melanoma, head and neck, liver or kidney cancer. CDR3 residues: CAWSQKFGPLDTQYF. Here the CDR3 DNA reads TGTGCCTGGAGTCAAAAGTTCGGACCTTTAGATACGCAGTATTTT.